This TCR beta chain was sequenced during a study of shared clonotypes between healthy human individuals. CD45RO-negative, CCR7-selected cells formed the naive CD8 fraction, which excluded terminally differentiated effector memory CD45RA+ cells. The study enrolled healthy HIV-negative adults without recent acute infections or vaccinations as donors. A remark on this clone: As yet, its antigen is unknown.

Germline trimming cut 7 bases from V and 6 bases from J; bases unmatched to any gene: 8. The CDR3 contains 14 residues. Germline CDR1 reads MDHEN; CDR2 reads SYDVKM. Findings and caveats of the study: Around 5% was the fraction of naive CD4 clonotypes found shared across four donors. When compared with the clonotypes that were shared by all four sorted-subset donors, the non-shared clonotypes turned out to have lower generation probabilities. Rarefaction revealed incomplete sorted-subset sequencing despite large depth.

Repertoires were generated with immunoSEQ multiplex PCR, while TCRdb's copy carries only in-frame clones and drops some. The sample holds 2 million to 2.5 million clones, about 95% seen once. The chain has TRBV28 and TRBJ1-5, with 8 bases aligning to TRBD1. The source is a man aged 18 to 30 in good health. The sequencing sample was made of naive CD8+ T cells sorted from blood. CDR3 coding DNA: TGTGCCAGCACCCTCGACAGGGGACGTCAGCCCCAGCATTTT. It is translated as CASTLDRGRQPQHF.